This T cell receptor beta chain was recovered during a study of metastatic and nonmetastatic thyroid tumors. The wider study: Repertoires were compared across blood and tumor or nodule tissue from malignant and benign thyroid patients.

Points from the study as a whole: It was reportedly found that TCR beta diversity was significantly higher in malignant thyroid tumors than in benign nodules, a difference seen in both blood and tumor samples.

Patients were all untreated before their thyroid surgery. In this sample, this clone turned up many times. Its target is unknown. Trimming took 0 bases from V and 2 from J, leaving 8 bases between them. Germline V gene data show CDR1 as LNHNV and CDR2 as YYDKDF (reference sequence). This CDR3 has 15 residues. In the original analysis: CDR3 differences across clinicopathological groups were used to build a distant-metastasis classifier for papillary thyroid cancer. TCRdb re-analyzed the PCR reads through MiXCR. The V and J calls were not made by the authors but by TCRdb's processing. The repertoire holds some 28,000 clones, about a quarter seen once, with over 2% in the top ten.

The sample was blood. This clonotype was obtained from a female donor with papillary thyroid cancer or a benign thyroid nodule (not recorded which). Some clones in this sample may be carry-over from other donors' samples. The genes are TRBV15 and TRBJ1-3; D is perhaps TRBD1 (6 bases). The CDR3 DNA follows: TGTGCCACCAGCAGAGAACGGGGGCCTGGAAACACCATATATTTT. It encodes CATSRERGPGNTIYF.